This T cell receptor beta chain emerged from a study of shared clonotypes between healthy human individuals. Naive CD8 isolation took CD45RO-negative cells positively selected for CCR7 and excluded terminally differentiated effector memory CD45RA+ cells. Study observations and caveats: Having only a few donors restricted how much genetic and exposure-history diversity was captured.

The genomic DNA of each subset was split evenly across several immunoSEQ plates. Only in-frame clones appear in the TCRdb table, and some are missing; sequencing was by immunoSEQ multiplex PCR. The sample includes 2 million to 2.5 million clones, about 95% of them seen just once. A note on this clone: Its antigen is unknown.

Trimming left V 4 bases short and J 6 bases short, with 10 bases between. This CDR3 is 13 amino acids long. Per the germline V gene, CDR1 is SNHLY and CDR2 is FYNNEI. This clonotype originated in a man aged 18 to 30 in good health. This sequence joins TRBV2 and TRBJ1-5; D not certain. The sequencing input was naive CD8+ T cells sorted from blood. This chain's CDR3 is CASSALVGQPQHF. The CDR3 DNA follows: TGTGCCAGCAGTGCTCTAGTGGGTCAGCCCCAGCATTTT.